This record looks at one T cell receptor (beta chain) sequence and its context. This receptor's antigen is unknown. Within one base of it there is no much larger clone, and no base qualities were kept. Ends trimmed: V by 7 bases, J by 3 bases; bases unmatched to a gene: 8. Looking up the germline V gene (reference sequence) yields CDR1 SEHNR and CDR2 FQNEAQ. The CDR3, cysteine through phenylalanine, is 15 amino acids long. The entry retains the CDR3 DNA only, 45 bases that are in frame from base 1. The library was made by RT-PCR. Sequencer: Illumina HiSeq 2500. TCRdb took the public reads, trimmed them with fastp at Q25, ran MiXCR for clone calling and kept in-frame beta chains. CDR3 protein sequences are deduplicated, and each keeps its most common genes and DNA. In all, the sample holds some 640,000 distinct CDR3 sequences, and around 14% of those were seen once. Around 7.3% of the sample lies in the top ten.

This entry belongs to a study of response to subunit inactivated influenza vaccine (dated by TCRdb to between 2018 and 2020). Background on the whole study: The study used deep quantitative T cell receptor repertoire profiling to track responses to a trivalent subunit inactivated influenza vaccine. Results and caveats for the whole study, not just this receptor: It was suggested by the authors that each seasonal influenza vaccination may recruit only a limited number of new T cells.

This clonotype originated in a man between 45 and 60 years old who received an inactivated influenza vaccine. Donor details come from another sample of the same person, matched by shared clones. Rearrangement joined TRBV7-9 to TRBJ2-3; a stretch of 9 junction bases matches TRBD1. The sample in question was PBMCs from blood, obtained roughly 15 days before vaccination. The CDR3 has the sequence CASITRTGVTDTQYF. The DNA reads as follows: TGTGCCAGCATCACCCGGACAGGGGTGACAGATACGCAGTATTTT.